This TCR beta chain is from a study of CXCR3-negative and CXCR3-positive naive CD8 T cells. Study-wide results and caveats: Once cells were cryopreserved, CXCR3 expression went down partly, and most assays used fresh PBMCs. Both of the naive subsets showed about the same high diversity, but memory CD8+ cells had much less.

CDR1 is SGHTA and CDR2 is FQGTGA in the germline V gene. This CDR3 is 13 amino acids long. A word on this clonotype: Its target is unknown.

The authors made the TRB cDNA libraries by 5' RACE using UMI labels. TCRdb reprocessed the 5' RACE reads; each CDR3 protein has one entry and no DNA is given. Across roughly 56,000 distinct CDR3 sequences, the top ten clones capture 0.35% to 0.5% of the sample. This TCR came from a human donor in good health. Some clones in this sample may be carry-over from other donors' samples. Material for sequencing was naive CXCR3- CD8+ T cells from blood. Specified subset: CD45RO-CCR7+CD27+CD95- naive CD8+ T cells lacking CXCR3 (TNR3-). The rearrangement uses TRBV7-3 and TRBJ2-5. The CDR3 region is CASSLFIQETQYF.